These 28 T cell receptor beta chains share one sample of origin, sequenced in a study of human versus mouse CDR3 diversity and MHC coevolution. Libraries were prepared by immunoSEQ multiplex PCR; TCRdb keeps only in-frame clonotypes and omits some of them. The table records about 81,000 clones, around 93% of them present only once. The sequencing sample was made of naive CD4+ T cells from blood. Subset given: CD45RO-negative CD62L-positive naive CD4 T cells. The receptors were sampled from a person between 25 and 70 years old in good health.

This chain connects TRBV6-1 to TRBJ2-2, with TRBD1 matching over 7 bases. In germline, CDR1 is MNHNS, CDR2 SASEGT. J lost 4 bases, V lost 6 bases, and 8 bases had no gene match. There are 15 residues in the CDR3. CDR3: CASSSTGVTTGELFF. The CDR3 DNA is TGTGCCAGCAGCTCTACAGGGGTAACCACCGGGGAGCTGTTTTTT.

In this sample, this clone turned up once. The CDR3 DNA reads TGTGCCAGCAGCCCCGTGGGTAGGGGGATTGGGGAGACCCAGTACTTC. Its translation: CASSPVGRGIGETQYF. The rearrangement uses TRBV5-4 and TRBJ2-5, with D maybe TRBD1 (6 bases). Deletions cut 4 bases from V and 5 bases from J, with 21 bases between. The CDR3 is 16 residues long. CDR1 and CDR2 (germline): SGHNT, YYREEE (reference sequence).

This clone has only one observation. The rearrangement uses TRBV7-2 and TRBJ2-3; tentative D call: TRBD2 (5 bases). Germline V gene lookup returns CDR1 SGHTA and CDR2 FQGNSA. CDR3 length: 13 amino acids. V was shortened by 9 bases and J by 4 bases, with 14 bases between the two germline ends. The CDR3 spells CARTDSTPDTQYF. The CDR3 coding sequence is TGTGCCAGAACGGACTCGACCCCAGATACGCAGTATTTT.

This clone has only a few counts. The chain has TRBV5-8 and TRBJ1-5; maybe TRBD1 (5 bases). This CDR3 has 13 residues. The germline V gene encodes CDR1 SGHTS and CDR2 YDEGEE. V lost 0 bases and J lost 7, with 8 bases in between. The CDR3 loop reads CASSLDRSQPQHF. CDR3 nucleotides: TGTGCCAGCAGCTTGGACAGGTCGCAGCCCCAGCATTTT.

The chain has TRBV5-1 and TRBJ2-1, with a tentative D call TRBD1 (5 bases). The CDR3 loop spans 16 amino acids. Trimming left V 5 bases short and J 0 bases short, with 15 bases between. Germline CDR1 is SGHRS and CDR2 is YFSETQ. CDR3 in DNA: TGCGCCAGCAGACACTCTGGGGCGCCCTCCTACAATGAGCAGTTCTTC. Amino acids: CASRHSGAPSYNEQFF.

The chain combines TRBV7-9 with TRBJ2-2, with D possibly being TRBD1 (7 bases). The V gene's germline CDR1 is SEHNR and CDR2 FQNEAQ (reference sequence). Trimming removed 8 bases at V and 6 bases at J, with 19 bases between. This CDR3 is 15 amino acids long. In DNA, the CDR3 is TGTGCCAGCCAGGGGGGTTTAGTCGGCGCCGGGGAGCTGTTTTTT. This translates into CASQGGLVGAGELFF.

The CDR3 coding sequence is TGTGCCAGCCTTGGGGCAGTTCAGAACGAGCAGTACTTC. It codes for CASLGAVQNEQYF. V usage is TRBV7-3 and J usage is TRBJ2-7, with a possible D match to TRBD1 (5 bases). This CDR3 is 13 amino acids long. From germline, CDR1 is SGHTA and CDR2 FQGTGA. Between the trimmed V and J ends, which lost 8 bases and 5 bases, there was a span of 16 bases. The whole variable domain, filled in from reference TRBV7-3 and TRBJ2-7, reads GAGVSQTPSNKVTEKGKYVELRCDPISGHTALYWYRQSLGQGPEFLIYFQGTGAADDSGLPNDRFFAVRPEGSVSTLKIQRTERGDSAVYLCASLGAVQNEQYFGPGTRLTVT.

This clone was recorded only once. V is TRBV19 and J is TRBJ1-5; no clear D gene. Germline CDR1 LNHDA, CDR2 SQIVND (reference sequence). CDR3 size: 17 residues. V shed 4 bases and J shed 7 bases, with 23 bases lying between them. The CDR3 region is CASSTLLVYSLRQPQHF. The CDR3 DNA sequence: TGTGCCAGTAGTACCCTGCTGGTGTACAGTCTACGACAGCCCCAGCATTTT.

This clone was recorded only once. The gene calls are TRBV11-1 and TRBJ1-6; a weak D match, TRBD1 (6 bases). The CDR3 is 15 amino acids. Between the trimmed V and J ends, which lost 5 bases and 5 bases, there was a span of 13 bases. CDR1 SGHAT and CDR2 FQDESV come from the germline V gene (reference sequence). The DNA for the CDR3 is TGTGCCAGCAGCGCACAGGGCCTAAATAATTCACCCCTCCACTTT. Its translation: CASSAQGLNNSPLHF. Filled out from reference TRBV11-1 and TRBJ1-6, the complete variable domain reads EAEVAQSPRYKITEKSQAVAFWCDPISGHATLYWYRQILGQGPELLVQFQDESVVDDSQLPKDRFSAERLKGVDSTLKIQPAELGDSAMYLCASSAQGLNNSPLHFGNGTRLTVT.

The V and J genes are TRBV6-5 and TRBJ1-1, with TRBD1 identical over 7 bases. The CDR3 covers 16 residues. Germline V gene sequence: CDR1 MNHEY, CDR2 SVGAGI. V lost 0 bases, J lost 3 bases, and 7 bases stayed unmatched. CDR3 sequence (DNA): TGTGCCAGCAGTTACTCTGTTCAGGGGGGCCACACTGAAGCTTTCTTT. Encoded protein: CASSYSVQGGHTEAFF.

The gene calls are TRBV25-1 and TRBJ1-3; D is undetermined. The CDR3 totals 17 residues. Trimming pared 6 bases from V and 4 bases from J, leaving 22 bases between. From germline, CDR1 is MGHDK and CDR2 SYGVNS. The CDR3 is CASSPPGVPASGNTIYF. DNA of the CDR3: TGTGCCAGCAGCCCTCCCGGGGTTCCCGCGTCAGGAAACACCATATATTTT. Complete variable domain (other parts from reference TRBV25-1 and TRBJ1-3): EADIYQTPRYLVIGTGKKITLECSQTMGHDKMYWYQQDPGMELHLIHYSYGVNSTEKGDLSSESTVSRIRTEHFPLTLESARPSHTSQYLCASSPPGVPASGNTIYFGEGSWLTVV.

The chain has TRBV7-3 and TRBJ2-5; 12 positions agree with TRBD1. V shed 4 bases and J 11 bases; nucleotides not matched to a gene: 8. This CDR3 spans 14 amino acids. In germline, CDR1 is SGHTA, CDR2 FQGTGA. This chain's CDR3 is CASSSGTGGLEQYF. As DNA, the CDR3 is TGTGCCAGCAGCTCCGGGACAGGGGGCCTGGAGCAGTACTTC.

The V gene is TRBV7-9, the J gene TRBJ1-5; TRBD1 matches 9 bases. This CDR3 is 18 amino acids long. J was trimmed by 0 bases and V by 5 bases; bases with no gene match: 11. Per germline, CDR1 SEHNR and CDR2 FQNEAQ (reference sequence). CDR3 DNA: TGTGCCAGCAGCCAGGGACAGGGTGCTGCGAATAGCAATCAGCCCCAGCATTTT. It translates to CASSQGQGAANSNQPQHF.

CDR3 amino acids: CASTPGVGGTEAFF. The CDR3 nucleotides read TGTGCCAGTACCCCTGGGGTGGGAGGCACTGAAGCTTTCTTT. The chain employs TRBV19 and TRBJ1-1; D ambiguous. Germline V lookup: CDR1 LNHDA, CDR2 SQIVND (reference sequence). CDR3 length: 14 amino acids. V was clipped by 7 bases and J by 4 bases, with 16 bases between them. Drawing the rest from reference TRBV19 and TRBJ1-1, the complete variable domain is DGGITQSPKYLFRKEGQNVTLSCEQNLNHDAMYWYRQDPGQGLRLIYYSQIVNDFQKGDIAEGYSVSREKKESFPLTVTSAQKNPTAFYLCASTPGVGGTEAFFGQGTRLTVV.

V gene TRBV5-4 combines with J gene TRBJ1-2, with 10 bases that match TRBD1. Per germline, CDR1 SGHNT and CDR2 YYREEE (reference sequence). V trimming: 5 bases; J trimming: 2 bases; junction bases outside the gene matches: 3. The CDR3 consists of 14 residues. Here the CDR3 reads CASREGQGNYGYTF. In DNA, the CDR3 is TGTGCCAGCAGGGAGGGACAGGGGAACTATGGCTACACCTTC.

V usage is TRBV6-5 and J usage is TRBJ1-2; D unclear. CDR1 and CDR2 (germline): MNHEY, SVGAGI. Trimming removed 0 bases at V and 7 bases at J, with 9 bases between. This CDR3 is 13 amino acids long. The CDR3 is CASSYSTGIGYTF. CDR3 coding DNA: TGTGCCAGCAGTTACTCGACCGGGATTGGCTACACCTTC.

Here the CDR3 DNA reads TGTGCCAGCTCACCAAATAACGGCAGGGGCGACGAGCAGTACTTC. Residues: CASSPNNGRGDEQYF. The rearrangement links TRBV18 to TRBJ2-7; D is possibly TRBD1 (6 bases). Germline assignment: CDR1 KGHSH and CDR2 LQKENI. CDR3 length equals 15 residues. Trimming shortened V by 2 bases and J by 5 bases, and 16 bases separated the two germline ends.

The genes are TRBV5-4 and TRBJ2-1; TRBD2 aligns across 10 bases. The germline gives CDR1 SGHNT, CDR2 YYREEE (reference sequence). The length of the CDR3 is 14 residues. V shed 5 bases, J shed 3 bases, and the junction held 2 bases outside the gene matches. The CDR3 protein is CASRASGSYNEQFF. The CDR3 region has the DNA TGTGCCAGCAGGGCTAGCGGGAGCTACAATGAGCAGTTCTTC. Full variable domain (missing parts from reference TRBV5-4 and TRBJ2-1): ETGVTQSPTHLIKTRGQQVTLRCSSQSGHNTVSWYQQALGQGPQFIFQYYREEENGRGNFPPRFSGLQFPNYSSELNVNALELDDSALYLCASRASGSYNEQFFGPGTRLTVL.

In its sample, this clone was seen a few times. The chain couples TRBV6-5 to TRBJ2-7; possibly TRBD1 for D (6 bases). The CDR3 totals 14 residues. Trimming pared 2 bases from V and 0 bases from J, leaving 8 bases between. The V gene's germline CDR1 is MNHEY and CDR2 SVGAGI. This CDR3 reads CASSYARGSYEQYF. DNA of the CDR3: TGTGCCAGCAGTTACGCCAGGGGCTCCTACGAGCAGTACTTC.

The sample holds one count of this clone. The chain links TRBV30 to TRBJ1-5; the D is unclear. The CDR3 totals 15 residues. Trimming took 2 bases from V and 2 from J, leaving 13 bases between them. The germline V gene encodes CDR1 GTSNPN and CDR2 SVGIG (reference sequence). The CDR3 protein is CAWSLKPGGNQPQHF. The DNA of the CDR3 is TGTGCCTGGAGTCTTAAACCGGGAGGCAATCAGCCCCAGCATTTT. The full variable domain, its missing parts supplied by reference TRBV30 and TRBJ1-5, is SQTIHQWPATLVQPVGSPLSLECTVEGTSNPNLYWYRQAAGRGLQLLFYSVGIGQISSEVPQNLSASRPQDRQFILSSKKLLLSDSGFYLCAWSLKPGGNQPQHFGDGTRLSIL.

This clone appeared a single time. CDR3 amino acids: CASSPPTGEETQYF. As DNA, the CDR3 is TGTGCCAGCTCACCACCGACAGGGGAAGAGACCCAGTACTTC. The V gene is TRBV18, the J gene TRBJ2-5; TRBD1 aligns across 8 bases. Germline lookup yields CDR1 KGHSH and CDR2 LQKENI. The CDR3 runs to 14 residues. V lost 0 bases to trimming and J lost 3 bases; unmatched junction nucleotides: 0.

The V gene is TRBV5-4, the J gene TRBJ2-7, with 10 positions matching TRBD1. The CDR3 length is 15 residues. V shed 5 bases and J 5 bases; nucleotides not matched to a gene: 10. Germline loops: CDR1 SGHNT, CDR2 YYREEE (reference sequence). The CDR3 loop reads CASRGPGTGANEQYF. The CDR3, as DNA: TGTGCCAGCAGGGGGCCGGGGACAGGGGCCAACGAGCAGTACTTC. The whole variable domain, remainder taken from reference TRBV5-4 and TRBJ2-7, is ETGVTQSPTHLIKTRGQQVTLRCSSQSGHNTVSWYQQALGQGPQFIFQYYREEENGRGNFPPRFSGLQFPNYSSELNVNALELDDSALYLCASRGPGTGANEQYFGPGTRLTVT.

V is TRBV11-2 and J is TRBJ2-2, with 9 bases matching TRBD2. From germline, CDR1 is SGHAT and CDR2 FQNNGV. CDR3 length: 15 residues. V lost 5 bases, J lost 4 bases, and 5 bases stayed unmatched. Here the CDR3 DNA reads TGTGCCAGCAGCATAGCGGGGGTTGGCACCGGGGAGCTGTTTTTT. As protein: CASSIAGVGTGELFF.

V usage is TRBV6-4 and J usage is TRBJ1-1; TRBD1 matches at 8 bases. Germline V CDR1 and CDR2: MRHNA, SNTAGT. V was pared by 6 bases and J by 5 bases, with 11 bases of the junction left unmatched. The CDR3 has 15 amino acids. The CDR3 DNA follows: TGTGCCAGCAGCAGCACCACAGGGGGGCGAACTGAAGCTTTCTTT. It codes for CASSSTTGGRTEAFF.

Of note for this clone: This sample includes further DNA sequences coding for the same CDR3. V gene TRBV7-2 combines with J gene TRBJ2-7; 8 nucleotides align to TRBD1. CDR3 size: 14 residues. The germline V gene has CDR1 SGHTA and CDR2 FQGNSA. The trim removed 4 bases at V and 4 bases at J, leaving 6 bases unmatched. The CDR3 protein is CASSSDRGAYEQYF. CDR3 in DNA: TGTGCCAGCAGCTCAGACAGGGGCGCGTACGAGCAGTACTTC.

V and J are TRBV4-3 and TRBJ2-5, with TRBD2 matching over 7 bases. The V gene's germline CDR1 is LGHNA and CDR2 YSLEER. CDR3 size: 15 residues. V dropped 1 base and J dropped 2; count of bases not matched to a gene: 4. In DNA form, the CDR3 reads TGCGCCAGCAGCCAAGGGGGGGACTATCAAGAGACCCAGTACTTC. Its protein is CASSQGGDYQETQYF.

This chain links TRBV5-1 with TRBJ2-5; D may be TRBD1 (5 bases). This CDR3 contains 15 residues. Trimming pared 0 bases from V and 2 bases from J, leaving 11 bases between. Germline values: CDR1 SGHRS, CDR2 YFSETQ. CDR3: CASSLEGKVQETQYF. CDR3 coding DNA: TGCGCCAGCAGCTTGGAGGGGAAGGTACAAGAGACCCAGTACTTC. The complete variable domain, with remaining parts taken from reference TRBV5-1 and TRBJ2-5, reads KAGVTQTPRYLIKTRGQQVTLSCSPISGHRSVSWYQQTPGQGLQFLFEYFSETQRNKGNFPGRFSGRQFSNSRSEMNVSTLELGDSALYLCASSLEGKVQETQYFGPGTRLLVL.

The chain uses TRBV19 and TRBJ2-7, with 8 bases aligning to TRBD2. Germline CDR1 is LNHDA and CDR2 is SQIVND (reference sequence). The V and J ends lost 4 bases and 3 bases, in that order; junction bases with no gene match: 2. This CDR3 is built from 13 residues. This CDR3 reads CASSSSGGYEQYF. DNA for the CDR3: TGTGCCAGTAGTAGCAGCGGGGGCTACGAGCAGTACTTC.